These T cell receptor beta chains were read from a single sample in a study of shared clonotypes between healthy human individuals. Assay: immunoSEQ multiplex PCR; the TCRdb copy retains only in-frame clones and omits some. Of about 600,000 clones listed, 97% are singletons. Sample: naive CD4+ T cells sorted from blood. Receptors originate from a woman aged 25 to 45 in good health. Each CDR3 is given with its conserved first and last residue. The order of the fields is V gene, D gene, clone size, J gene, CDR3 DNA, CDR3 protein. D genes are given only for firm matches. Clone size is stated in some rows and not others, as once, few, many or a class when expanded.

v_call: TRBV10-2
d_call: TRBD2
clone_size: .
j_call: TRBJ2-1
cdr3_nt: TGCGCCAGCAGTGAGTCGGGACTAGCATTCTTC
cdr3_aa: CASSESGLAFF

v_call: TRBV29-1
d_call: .
clone_size: once
j_call: TRBJ1-1
cdr3_nt: TGCAGCGTTGGTGGAGCCGCGCCGAACACTGAAGCTTTCTTT
cdr3_aa: CSVGGAAPNTEAFF

v_call: TRBV7-2
d_call: .
clone_size: .
j_call: TRBJ1-5
cdr3_nt: TGTGCCAGCAGCCCCCCGGCGGAGCAGCCCCAGCATTTT
cdr3_aa: CASSPPAEQPQHF

v_call: TRBV9
d_call: TRBD2
clone_size: .
j_call: TRBJ2-1
cdr3_nt: TGTGCCAGCAGCGTAGTCTCCGCTAGCGGGAGAGGGAATGAGCAGTTCTTC
cdr3_aa: CASSVVSASGRGNEQFF

v_call: TRBV7-2
d_call: .
clone_size: .
j_call: TRBJ2-5
cdr3_nt: TGTGCCAGCAGCCCTGCACAGACTTTGCGGCGAAAAGAGACCCAGTACTTC
cdr3_aa: CASSPAQTLRRKETQYF

v_call: TRBV28
d_call: .
clone_size: .
j_call: TRBJ2-7
cdr3_nt: TGTGCCAGCAGCCTCGCTGACCCGGCCTACGAGCAGTACTTC
cdr3_aa: CASSLADPAYEQYF

v_call: TRBV10-2
d_call: .
clone_size: .
j_call: TRBJ1-2
cdr3_nt: TGCGCCAGCTTCGGGGGGGGGTTCCCCTATGGCTACACCTTC
cdr3_aa: CASFGGGFPYGYTF

v_call: TRBV19
d_call: .
clone_size: .
j_call: TRBJ2-1
cdr3_nt: TGTGCCAGTGCCTCGGAAGGTAGGGCGGGTTACAATGAGCAGTTCTTC
cdr3_aa: CASASEGRAGYNEQFF

v_call: TRBV7-8
d_call: .
clone_size: .
j_call: TRBJ1-5
cdr3_nt: TGTGCCAGCAGCTTAGGTCAGCCAGGGGACCAGCCCCAGCATTTT
cdr3_aa: CASSLGQPGDQPQHF

v_call: TRBV7-2
d_call: TRBD2
clone_size: .
j_call: TRBJ2-7
cdr3_nt: TGTGCCAGCAGCTCGGGGAGGGCCGAGCAGTACTTC
cdr3_aa: CASSSGRAEQYF

v_call: TRBV4-1
d_call: TRBD1
clone_size: few
j_call: TRBJ1-5
cdr3_nt: TGCGCCAGCAGCCAAACGGACAGGGCGCATCAGCCCCAGCATTTT
cdr3_aa: CASSQTDRAHQPQHF

v_call: TRBV5-1
d_call: .
clone_size: .
j_call: TRBJ1-4
cdr3_nt: TGCGCCAGCAGCTTGGAGGACACCTCGGGAAAACTGTTTTTT
cdr3_aa: CASSLEDTSGKLFF

v_call: TRBV19
d_call: TRBD1
clone_size: .
j_call: TRBJ2-7
cdr3_nt: TGTGCCAGTCGGGACAGGGGGCGCCCCCACGAGCAGTACTTC
cdr3_aa: CASRDRGRPHEQYF

v_call: TRBV28
d_call: .
clone_size: .
j_call: TRBJ2-7
cdr3_nt: TGTGCCAGCAGGACCTCCTACGAGCAGTACTTC
cdr3_aa: CASRTSYEQYF

v_call: TRBV28
d_call: .
clone_size: .
j_call: TRBJ2-5
cdr3_nt: TGTGCCAGCAGTTTATTCGGGGTAGGAGAGACCCAGTACTTC
cdr3_aa: CASSLFGVGETQYF